This entry features one TCR beta chain sequence. Its antigen is undetermined. The data derive from a study of cytomegalovirus exposure and HLA in healthy donors. General observations from the study: Listed as cytomegalovirus-associated were 150 or so TCR beta chains. Compared with the roughly 670-donor mean, an Asian-associated ancestry cluster reportedly had fewer N-insertions, according to a later analysis. With later analysis, a missense DCLRE1C variant became linked to TCR beta V- and J-gene trimming. In vitro work confirmed that three CMV-associated chains recognize CMV antigens.

CDR3 length: 14 amino acids. The germline V gene encodes CDR1 MNHEY and CDR2 SVGAGI. V lost 4 bases to trimming and J lost 3 bases; unmatched junction nucleotides: 4. The PCR used 60 Vbeta and 13 Jbeta primers. Sequencing was performed with immunoSEQ multiplex PCR; in TCRdb, only in-frame clones are kept and a portion is missing. The sample shows around 170,000 clones, 75% to 85% of them seen only once. This clonotype was sampled from a woman aged 18-30 years in good health and CMV-seronegative. The specimen was PBMCs. The chain carries TRBV6-5 and TRBJ2-7, with 9 bases fitting TRBD2. The CDR3 coding sequence is TGTGCCAGCAGTTCCTGGACTAGCGACTACGAGCAGTACTTC. Amino acid sequence: CASSSWTSDYEQYF.